Listed below are T cell receptor beta chains from one sample, sequenced in a study of T cell responses to AZD1222 COVID-19 vaccine. Generated by immunoSEQ multiplex PCR, the TCRdb table keeps only in-frame clones and is missing some. The data show about 99,000 clones, roughly 85% seen once. Here the sequenced sample was peripheral blood, taken on day 0 of AZD1222 vaccination. These TCRs come from an adult in good health. The CDR3 runs from the conserved cysteine through the conserved F or W. A D gene is named only where the DNA matches it firmly. Clone sizes are given selectively: once, few, many, or a class where the clone is expanded.

size	V	J	D	DNA	CDR3
NA	TRBV20-1	TRBJ1-5	NA	TGCAGTGCTAGTGAAGGGGGGAACAATCAGCCCCAGCATTTT	CSASEGGNNQPQHF
NA	TRBV27	TRBJ1-4	TRBD1	TGTGCCAGCAGTTTCGGACAGGGACCTAATGAAAAACTGTTTTTT	CASSFGQGPNEKLFF
NA	TRBV19	TRBJ1-5	NA	TGTGCCAGTAGTATAGATACCAATCAGCCCCAGCATTTT	CASSIDTNQPQHF
NA	TRBV5-6	TRBJ1-3	NA	TGTGCCAGCAGCAAGGACCGCTTCGGAAACACCATATATTTT	CASSKDRFGNTIYF
few	TRBV6-6	TRBJ1-3	TRBD1	TGTGCCAGCAGTCCACGAACCGGGACAGCCCGACCTGGAAACACCATATATTTT	CASSPRTGTARPGNTIYF
NA	TRBV29-1	TRBJ2-7	TRBD2	TGCAGCGTTGAAGGGAGACTAGCTGGGGAGCAGTACTTC	CSVEGRLAGEQYF
NA	TRBV28	TRBJ2-7	TRBD2	TGTGCCAGCAGTCCCTTCGGGGGGTCCTACGAGCAGTACTTC	CASSPFGGSYEQYF
few	TRBV7-8	TRBJ2-7	TRBD2	TGTGCCAGCAGCTTACGACTAGCGTCCCACGAGCAGTACTTC	CASSLRLASHEQYF
NA	TRBV9	TRBJ2-2	TRBD1	TGTGCCAGTAGGGGGCAGGCGAACACCGGGGAGCTGTTTTTT	CASRGQANTGELFF
NA	TRBV27	TRBJ1-1	NA	TGTGCCAGCAGTTTCTCCCCGGGACTGCTGAACACTGAAGCTTTCTTT	CASSFSPGLLNTEAFF
NA	TRBV28	TRBJ1-5	NA	TGTGCCAGCAGGACATGGGGGGATCAGCCCCAGCATTTT	CASRTWGDQPQHF
NA	TRBV19	TRBJ2-7	NA	TGTGCCAGTAGTACCGGACAGTACTACGAGCAGTACTTC	CASSTGQYYEQYF
NA	TRBV7-9	TRBJ2-2	NA	TGTGCCAGCAGCACCCGGGACGCCCCGAACACCGGGGAGCTGTTTTTT	CASSTRDAPNTGELFF
NA	TRBV13	TRBJ2-3	TRBD1	TGTGCCAGCAGCCGACCCGGACAGGGAACAGATACGCAGTATTTT	CASSRPGQGTDTQYF
NA	TRBV28	TRBJ1-2	NA	TGTGCCAGCGGCCCGGCCGGGGGCCTCTATGGCTACACCTTC	CASGPAGGLYGYTF
NA	TRBV9	TRBJ2-2	TRBD2	TGTGCCAGCAGCCCACGACTAGCGGAGCCCCGCCGGGAGCTGTTTTTT	CASSPRLAEPRRELFF
NA	TRBV12-5	TRBJ1-1	TRBD1	TGTGCTAGTGGTTTGCTAACAGGGGCTGAAGCTTTCTTT	CASGLLTGAEAFF
NA	TRBV7-2	TRBJ2-7	TRBD1	TGTGCCAGCAGCTCGGACAGGGGTACCGCCTACGAGCAGTACTTC	CASSSDRGTAYEQYF
NA	TRBV4-3	TRBJ2-2	NA	TGCGCCAGCAGCCGAATCACCGGGGAGCTGTTTTTT	CASSRITGELFF
NA	TRBV3-1/TRBV3-2	TRBJ2-5	TRBD2	TGTGCCAGCAGTCCGTTAGCGGGGGGGTTCCAAGAGACCCAGTACTTC	CASSPLAGGFQETQYF
NA	TRBV6-2/TRBV6-3	TRBJ2-7	TRBD1	TGTGCCAGCAGCGGGACAGCCTACGAGCAGTACTTC	CASSGTAYEQYF
few	TRBV5-1	TRBJ1-3	NA	TGCGCCAGCAGCCCAGAGATCTCTGGAAACACCATATATTTT	CASSPEISGNTIYF
NA	TRBV6-6	TRBJ1-5	NA	TGTGCCAGCAGCGACACGATCCTGGGCCAGCCCCAGCATTTT	CASSDTILGQPQHF